This TCR beta chain was captured in a study of beta chain features in type 1 diabetes. A heparinised blood draw that averaged about 100 mL was obtained once from each donor. Purities in excess of 95% were seen in all sorted populations. The germline gives CDR1 PRHDT, CDR2 FYEKMQ (reference sequence). The V segment lost 5 bases and the J segment 14 bases; nucleotides outside the gene matches: 13. This CDR3 is 14 amino acids long. The whole isolated RNA underwent reverse transcription, so sequencing captured expressed TCRB transcripts. Sequencing was performed with immunoSEQ multiplex PCR; in TCRdb, only in-frame clones are kept and a portion is missing. Among approximately 250,000 clones, 14% were seen once, and the ten largest hold more than 0.02%. Points on this clone: Its antigen is not identified.

Study-level points and caveats: Type 1 diabetes patients had VDJ junctions that carried fewer insertions and more deletions.

The sequence was collected from a middle-aged woman in good health. Source material: naive CD4+ T cells from blood. The chain employs TRBV13 and TRBJ2-3, with 10 bases fitting TRBD2. The CDR3 region has the DNA TGTGCCAGCAGCCATAATGAGCGGGGGGGCCGTCCGTATTTT. Translation gives CASSHNERGGRPYF.